This T cell receptor beta chain was recorded in a study of identical twins. Regarding the study as a whole: The more abundant beta clonotypes in cord blood had fewer insertions, and memory repertoires did not show this. Out-of-frame alpha sequences common to twins exhibited a surplus of low generation probability. The conclusions drew on cross-sectional statistical analysis instead of tracking the same donors.

The CDR3 runs to 12 residues. Germline CDR1 is SEHNR and CDR2 is FQNEAQ (reference sequence). The V and J ends lost 9 bases and 1 base respectively, with 6 bases between them. This clonotype was seen repeatedly, ten times or more. Its cognate antigen is unknown. Each CDR3 protein gets one entry after TCRdb re-called the 5' RACE reads with MiXCR. The table includes about 240,000 distinct CDR3 sequences, roughly 13% detected once. The same sample was also studied in work on yellow fever vaccine responses in identical twins. That study adds: Vaccine T cell responses of twins reportedly seemed partly convergent and partly personalized.

This receptor was obtained from a woman under 30 in good health. The chain couples TRBV7-9 to TRBJ2-2, with D uncertain. Sequences were obtained from memory (CD45RO+) T cells sorted from blood. The CDR3 DNA sequence: TGTGCCAGTCTATGGAACACCGGGGAGCTGTTTTTT. Protein: CASLWNTGELFF.